A single sample gave rise to the 19 T cell receptor beta chains below, sequenced in a study of Graves' ophthalmopathy and Graves' hyperthyroidism. Amplified TCR beta CDR3 regions were obtained using RNA transcripts as template. Amplification began with first-round RT-PCR using HTBI primers, then second-round multiplex PCR was performed. TCRdb called the multiplex PCR reads again in MiXCR, with one record for every CDR3 protein. The data hold 600,000 to 650,000 distinct CDR3 sequences, with around a fifth observed a single time. The sample was peripheral blood. The receptors originated from a woman aged 18-29 years with stable Graves' hyperthyroidism. Some clones in this sample may be carry-over from other donors' samples.

This clonotype has a handful of counts. The J gene is TRBJ1-3, the V gene TRBV6-1; D gene unclear. Germline CDR1 is MNHNS and CDR2 is SASEGT. Between the trimmed V and J ends, which lost 6 bases and 4 bases, there was a span of 19 bases. The CDR3 extends over 16 amino acids. Here the CDR3 reads CASSPNVQGFGNTIYF. The CDR3 DNA reads TGTGCCAGCAGCCCCAATGTGCAAGGGTTCGGAAACACCATATATTTT.

This clonotype has at least ten counts. V usage is TRBV18 and J usage is TRBJ1-2, with unresolved D. This CDR3 is 14 amino acids long. The germline CDR1 and CDR2 sequences are KGHSH and LQKENI. The V gene lost 7 bases and the J gene lost 8 bases, with 20 bases spanning the gap. CDR3 bases: TGTGCCAGCTTCCCGTCGGAGAACCAACGCGGCTACACCTTC. It translates to CASFPSENQRGYTF.

The table lists this clonotype with many counts. This rearrangement joins TRBV6-5 to TRBJ2-2; D unresolved. The CDR3 loop spans 15 amino acids. Trimming stripped 1 base from V and 5 bases from J, with 11 bases between. Germline V gene sequence: CDR1 MNHEY, CDR2 SVGAGI. CDR3 in DNA: TGTGCCAGCAGTTACTTCTCAACAGTAACCGGGGAGCTGTTTTTT. Its translation is CASSYFSTVTGELFF.

The table lists this clonotype with many counts. The chain has TRBV2 and TRBJ1-1; D is undetermined. Germline-derived CDR1 and CDR2 are SNHLY and FYNNEI. V lost 6 bases, J lost 2 bases, and 4 bases lay in between. The CDR3 is made up of 11 amino acids. Here the CDR3 DNA reads TGTGCCAGCAGAGACAACACTGAAGCTTTCTTT. It specifies CASRDNTEAFF.

This chain joins TRBV7-6 and TRBJ1-6; 10 positions match TRBD1. The CDR3 has 17 amino acids. The germline CDR1 and CDR2 sequences are SGHVS and FNYEAQ. With V trimmed by 4 bases and J by 6 bases, 9 bases remained unmatched. CDR3 coding DNA: TGTGCCAGCAGCTCATACCTCCGGGACAGGGGTAATTCACCCCTCCACTTT. Protein product: CASSSYLRDRGNSPLHF.

This CDR3 is CSVLQGNTEAFF. CDR3 coding DNA: TGCAGCGTCCTACAGGGGAACACTGAAGCTTTCTTT. The rearrangement joins TRBV29-1 to TRBJ1-1; maybe TRBD1 (6 bases). Germline V gene data show CDR1 as SQVTM and CDR2 as ANQGSEA. The CDR3 totals 12 residues. The germline V and J ends were trimmed by 6 bases and 1 base, with 9 bases remaining between them.

This clonotype was observed many times. The chain links TRBV20-1 to TRBJ1-1, with no clear D. Per germline, CDR1 DFQATT and CDR2 SNEGSKA (reference sequence). Trimming cost V 1 base and J 2 bases, with 14 bases left between them. The length of the CDR3 is 15 residues. CDR3 in amino acids: CSARAPGNPNTEAFF. The CDR3 DNA follows: TGCAGTGCTAGAGCCCCCGGGAACCCCAACACTGAAGCTTTCTTT.

In its sample, this clonotype was seen many times. This chain connects TRBV6-5 to TRBJ2-5; D assignment may be TRBD1 or TRBD2 (5 bases each). Trimming stripped 0 bases from V and 4 bases from J, with 15 bases between. Germline V gene sequence: CDR1 MNHEY, CDR2 SVGAGI. This CDR3 spans 16 amino acids. The CDR3 protein is CASSYSMSGRRETQYF. DNA for the CDR3: TGTGCCAGCAGTTACTCTATGTCGGGGCGGAGAGAGACCCAGTACTTC.

The chain couples TRBV7-2 to TRBJ1-6; 9 bases line up with TRBD1. Germline lookup yields CDR1 SGHTA and CDR2 FQGNSA. Trimming removed 6 bases from V and 7 bases from J; junction bases left unmatched: 4. This CDR3 has 14 residues. CDR3 residues: CASRQQGANSPLHF. For the CDR3, the DNA is TGTGCCAGCAGGCAACAGGGGGCCAATTCACCCCTCCACTTT.

This chain connects TRBV6-1 to TRBJ2-7; 13 bases fit TRBD2. The CDR3 sequence is 13 residues long. With V trimmed by 7 bases and J by 6 bases, 3 bases remained unmatched. The germline gives CDR1 MNHNS, CDR2 SASEGT. The CDR3 DNA reads TGTGCCAGCATCGGGACTAGCGGGACCGAGCAGTACTTC. Protein: CASIGTSGTEQYF.

This clonotype has a count of ten or more. J is TRBJ1-1 and V is TRBV5-1; TRBD1 is a possible D gene (5 bases). The CDR3 spans 14 residues. V was trimmed by 8 bases and J by 6 bases, leaving 20 bases between them. Germline V gene sequence: CDR1 SGHRS, CDR2 YFSETQ. The CDR3 protein is CASNFGAGGAEAFF. The CDR3 DNA reads TGCGCCAGTAACTTTGGGGCCGGAGGCGCTGAAGCTTTCTTT.

In its sample, this clonotype was seen many times. This sequence may be a read error, since a much larger clone differs from it by one base. V gene TRBV15 combines with J gene TRBJ2-5, with 7 bases matching TRBD2. In germline, CDR1 is LNHNV, CDR2 YYDKDF (reference sequence). V dropped 8 bases and J dropped 5; count of bases not matched to a gene: 8. The CDR3 runs 13 residues. The CDR3: CATGGGPGETQYF. The CDR3 DNA sequence: TGTGCCACCGGCGGGGGACCGGGGGAGACCCAGTACTTC.

The sample holds many counts of this clonotype. The J gene is TRBJ1-5, the V gene TRBV10-2; D call uncertain. The CDR3 has 14 residues. Germline assignment: CDR1 WSHSY and CDR2 SAAADI. Trimming left V 2 bases short and J 3 bases short, with 8 bases between. CDR3 loop: CASSEVSHNQPQHF. As DNA, the CDR3 is TGCGCCAGCAGTGAGGTCAGTCACAATCAGCCCCAGCATTTT.

This clonotype was seen repeatedly, ten times or more. The chain joins TRBV6-1 to TRBJ2-2; 8 nucleotides agree with TRBD2. Looked up from germline, CDR1 is MNHNS and CDR2 is SASEGT. The CDR3 is 17 residues long. The J segment lost 2 bases and the V segment lost 7 bases, leaving 12 bases of the junction unmatched. The chain's CDR3 is CASNPKSGGGNTGELFF. The CDR3 coding sequence is TGTGCCAGCAACCCGAAGAGCGGGGGAGGAAACACCGGGGAGCTGTTTTTT.

The genes are TRBV30 and TRBJ1-1, with 8 bases matching TRBD1. This CDR3 is built from 14 residues. Trimming cost V 1 base and J 5 bases; bases outside gene matches: 6. Germline V gene sequence: CDR1 GTSNPN, CDR2 SVGIG (reference sequence). The chain's CDR3 is CAWSADRGWTEAFF. The CDR3 coding sequence is TGTGCCTGGAGTGCTGACAGGGGATGGACTGAAGCTTTCTTT. Variable domain in full (rest from reference TRBV30 and TRBJ1-1): SQTIHQWPATLVQPVGSPLSLECTVEGTSNPNLYWYRQAAGRGLQLLFYSVGIGQISSEVPQNLSASRPQDRQFILSSKKLLLSDSGFYLCAWSADRGWTEAFFGQGTRLTVV.

This clonotype was detected a few times. The CDR3 DNA follows: TGTGCCAGCAGTTACGGAGCAGGGGTTGGTGAGCAGTACTTC. Amino acids: CASSYGAGVGEQYF. The chain links TRBV6-5 to TRBJ2-7, with D perhaps TRBD1 (6 bases). Germline V gene data show CDR1 as MNHEY and CDR2 as SVGAGI. The ends were cut back, 2 bases at V and 7 bases at J, with 15 bases in the middle. This CDR3 has 14 amino acids.

This clonotype appeared many times. The chain is built from TRBV6-1 and TRBJ2-7; 10 nucleotides agree with TRBD2. J lost 6 bases, V lost 6 bases, and 5 bases had no gene match. This CDR3 comprises 13 residues. Per germline, CDR1 MNHNS and CDR2 SASEGT. As DNA, the CDR3 is TGTGCCAGCAGAACTAGCGGGGCGTCCGAGCAGTACTTC. This encodes CASRTSGASEQYF.

In its sample, this clonotype was seen many times. V is TRBV12-3 or TRBV12-4 and J is TRBJ1-1; the D is unclear. The ends were cut back, 3 bases at V and 3 bases at J, with 11 bases in the middle. The CDR3 is 14 residues long. CDR3 in DNA: TGTGCCAGCAGTTTCCTGGTTGGGGACACTGAAGCTTTCTTT. This gives the protein CASSFLVGDTEAFF.

This clonotype came up a few times. The chain carries TRBV24-1 and TRBJ2-4, with 7 bases aligning to TRBD1. The CDR3 contains 12 residues. CDR1 KGHDR and CDR2 SFDVKD come from the germline V gene. V dropped 4 bases and J dropped 7; count of bases not matched to a gene: 0. The DNA of the CDR3 is TGTGCCACCAGTGAGACAGGGAACATTCAGTACTTC. Its protein is CATSETGNIQYF.